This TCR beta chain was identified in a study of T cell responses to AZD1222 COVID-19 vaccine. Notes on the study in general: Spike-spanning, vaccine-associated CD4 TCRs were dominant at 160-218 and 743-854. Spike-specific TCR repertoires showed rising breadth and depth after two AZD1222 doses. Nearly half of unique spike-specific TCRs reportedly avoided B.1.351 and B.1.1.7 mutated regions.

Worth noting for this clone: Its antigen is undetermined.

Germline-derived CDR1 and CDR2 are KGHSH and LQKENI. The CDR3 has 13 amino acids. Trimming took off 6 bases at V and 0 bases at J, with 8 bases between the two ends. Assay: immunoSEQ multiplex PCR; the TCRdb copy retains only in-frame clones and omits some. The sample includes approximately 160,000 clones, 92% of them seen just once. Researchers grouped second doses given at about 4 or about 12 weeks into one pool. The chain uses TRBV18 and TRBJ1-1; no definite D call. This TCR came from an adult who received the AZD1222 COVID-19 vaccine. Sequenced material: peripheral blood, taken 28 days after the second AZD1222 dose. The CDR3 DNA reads TGTGCCAGCTCGGACTATTTGAACACTGAAGCTTTCTTT. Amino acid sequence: CASSDYLNTEAFF.